A few counts support the clone carrying this T cell receptor beta chain. This entry is derived from a study of identical twins. Trimming took 6 bases from V and 1 from J, leaving 15 bases between them. Germline V gives CDR1 MNHEY, CDR2 SMNVEV (reference sequence). The CDR3 consists of 15 residues. TCRdb reanalysed the 5' RACE reads using MiXCR and keeps one entry per CDR3 protein. The sample includes about 200,000 distinct CDR3 sequences, approximately 7.1% of them seen just once. This sample also appeared in a second study, on T cells expressing NK-cell markers. That study reports: Underlying the TCR beta repertoires were sorted CD3+CD56+NKG2C+, CD3+CD56+NKG2C- and CD3+CD56-NKG2C+ T cells. NKG2C+ dominant clonotypes from 6 or 7 donors made up about 1.0-7.5% of CD8+ T cells.

The source of this sequence is a woman between 18 and 30 years old in good health. The chain has TRBV27 and TRBJ2-5, with unresolved D. Input material: CD8+ T cells sorted from blood. The CDR3 DNA reads TGTGCCAGCAGGCGCCTCGGAGAAGGCCAAGAGACCCAGTACTTC. This translates into CASRRLGEGQETQYF.